The 9 T cell receptor beta chains below come from one sample, sequenced in a study of cytomegalovirus exposure and HLA in healthy donors. PCR was performed using 60 Vbeta and 13 Jbeta primers. Profiled with immunoSEQ multiplex PCR; TCRdb holds only in-frame clones, not every one. The sample has under 150,000 clones; 75% to 80% are singletons. What was sequenced was PBMCs. The receptors stem from a woman in her thirties or forties in good health and CMV-seropositive.

The genes are TRBV7-9 and TRBJ2-5; D remains unclear. The CDR3 spans 12 residues. Germline V gene sequence: CDR1 SEHNR, CDR2 FQNEAQ (reference sequence). V lost 3 bases, J lost 3 bases, and 5 bases lay in between. The CDR3 reads CASSFTEETQYF. CDR3 sequence (DNA): TGTGCCAGCAGCTTTACAGAAGAGACCCAGTACTTC.

The chain carries TRBV6-6 and TRBJ2-6; TRBD1 might be the D (6 bases). Germline V gene lookup returns CDR1 MNHNY and CDR2 SVGAGI (reference sequence). The length of the CDR3 is 15 residues. Trimming cost V 0 bases and J 3 bases, with 6 bases left between them. The CDR3 nucleotides are TGTGCCAGCAGTTACTCGGACAGTGGGGCCAACGTCCTGACTTTC. Translation: CASSYSDSGANVLTF.

The sample holds one count of this clone. The chain recombines TRBV2 with TRBJ1-2; TRBD1 matches at 7 bases. Germline CDR1 is SNHLY and CDR2 is FYNNEI. The CDR3 length is 13 residues. The V segment lost 6 bases and the J segment 5 bases; nucleotides outside the gene matches: 6. The CDR3 here is CASSAGTVYGYTF. Here the CDR3 DNA reads TGTGCCAGCAGCGCAGGGACAGTATATGGCTACACCTTC.

The gene calls are TRBV5-1 and TRBJ2-2; maybe TRBD1 (6 bases). CDR3 size: 15 residues. V lost 1 base, J lost 6 bases, and 13 bases lay in between. Germline-derived CDR1 and CDR2 are SGHRS and YFSETQ. In nucleotides, the CDR3 is TGCGCCAGCAGCTTGACCGGACAGAATGCCGGGGAGCTGTTTTTT. Encoded protein: CASSLTGQNAGELFF.

The V gene is TRBV11-1, the J gene TRBJ2-6; D remains ambiguous. V was clipped by 5 bases and J by 0 bases, with 14 bases between them. Germline V CDR1 and CDR2: SGHAT, FQDESV (reference sequence). The CDR3 loop spans 17 amino acids. The CDR3 sequence is CASSQSRTDSGANVLTF. DNA of the CDR3: TGTGCCAGCAGCCAAAGCAGAACAGACTCTGGGGCCAACGTCCTGACTTTC. Drawing the rest from reference TRBV11-1 and TRBJ2-6, the complete variable domain is EAEVAQSPRYKITEKSQAVAFWCDPISGHATLYWYRQILGQGPELLVQFQDESVVDDSQLPKDRFSAERLKGVDSTLKIQPAELGDSAMYLCASSQSRTDSGANVLTFGAGSRLTVL.

The genes are TRBV5-1 and TRBJ2-7; TRBD2 aligns across 13 bases. This CDR3 has 16 residues. The ends lost 1 base at V and 7 bases at J; junction bases unmatched: 8. Germline assignment: CDR1 SGHRS and CDR2 YFSETQ. The CDR3 loop is CASSLRLAGGAGEQYF. The CDR3 DNA is TGCGCCAGCAGCTTGAGACTAGCGGGAGGCGCGGGGGAGCAGTACTTC.

In its sample, this clone was seen a few times. One end of the junction is discordant with germline, which a read error may explain. The chain carries TRBV7-9 and TRBJ2-3; 7 positions match TRBD2. The CDR3 runs to 14 residues. Germline assignment: CDR1 SEHNR and CDR2 FQNEAQ (reference sequence). The DNA of the CDR3 is TGTTCCAGCAGCCCATTGACTAGCCCAGATACGCAGTATTTT. Translated, it gives CSSSPLTSPDTQYF.

This clone came up a few times. This rearrangement joins TRBV6-1 to TRBJ1-1; the match to TRBD1 covers 7 bases. V lost 6 bases and J lost 4; bases outside the gene matches: 8. This CDR3 comprises 14 residues. CDR1 and CDR2 from the germline V gene are MNHNS and SASEGT. The CDR3, as DNA: TGTGCCAGCAGAGCTACAGGGGCGGCCACTGAAGCTTTCTTT. This codes for CASRATGAATEAFF.

The rearrangement uses TRBV28 and TRBJ2-5; perhaps TRBD2 as D (5 bases). CDR3 size: 14 residues. Germline V CDR1 and CDR2: MDHEN, SYDVKM. Deletions cut 2 bases from V and 5 bases from J, with 12 bases between. CDR3 region: CASSLPLAAETQYF. The DNA of the CDR3 is TGTGCCAGCAGTTTACCTCTAGCAGCGGAGACCCAGTACTTC.